A selection of T cell receptor beta chains follows, all from one sample in a study of shared clonotypes between healthy human individuals. The table came from immunoSEQ multiplex PCR; TCRdb's copy has only in-frame clones and leaves some out. The table has about 380,000 clones, around 96% seen once; the top ten hold approximately 0.32%. Sequencing was done on a sample of memory CD8+ T cells sorted from blood. These TCRs come from a man aged 25-45 years in good health. Each CDR3 is given with its conserved first and last residue. D genes are given only for firm matches. Only part of the rows carry a size: once, few, many, or a class if the clone is expanded.

TRBV16	-	TRBJ1-4	-	TGTGCCAGCAGCCGGGACGTTTATAATGAAAAACTGTTTTTT	CASSRDVYNEKLFF
TRBV19	-	TRBJ2-3	TRBD2	TGTGCCAGTAGTGCTATGCTGCCTAGCGGGAGCACAGATACGCAGTATTTT	CASSAMLPSGSTDTQYF
TRBV6-1	-	TRBJ2-7	-	TGTGCCAGCAGTGATTACAGTAGCCGCGAGCAGTACTTC	CASSDYSSREQYF
TRBV6-6	once	TRBJ1-1	-	TGTGCCAGCAGTTACCTAGAGGGCACTGAAGCTTTCTTT	CASSYLEGTEAFF
TRBV18	-	TRBJ2-7	TRBD2	TGTGCCAGCTCACCCTTAGCGGGAGAGACCTACGAGCAGTACTTC	CASSPLAGETYEQYF
TRBV12-5	-	TRBJ2-3	-	TGTGCTAGTGGTTTCTCGGCAGGGATCATGGATACGCAGTATTTT	CASGFSAGIMDTQYF
TRBV28	-	TRBJ2-1	-	TGTGCCAGCAAAGTAAGACAGAATGAGCAGTTCTTC	CASKVRQNEQFF
TRBV5-6	-	TRBJ2-3	-	TGTGCCAGCAGCTTGGCTCGGGACAGCACAGATACGCAGTATTTT	CASSLARDSTDTQYF
TRBV6-1	-	TRBJ2-1	TRBD2	TGTGCCAGCAGTGAATGGGGGGAACTAGCGATTGAGCAGTTCTTC	CASSEWGELAIEQFF
TRBV5-1	once	TRBJ2-1	TRBD2	TGCGCCAGCAGCTCCGACCCTAGCGGGAGACTAATCAATGAGCAGTTCTTC	CASSSDPSGRLINEQFF
TRBV28	-	TRBJ1-1	-	TGTGCCAGCAGTCTGGACGGATCTGAAGCTTTCTTT	CASSLDGSEAFF
TRBV28	-	TRBJ1-5	-	TGTGCCAGCAGTTTATTCCACTGGGGGGAGAGGAGCAATCAGCCCCAGCATTTT	CASSLFHWGERSNQPQHF
TRBV19	-	TRBJ2-5	-	TGTGCCAGTAGTATATACTCCTCGGGCCAAGAGACCCAGTACTTC	CASSIYSSGQETQYF
TRBV10-3	-	TRBJ1-1	-	TGTGCCATCAGTGAGGGGGCGAACACTGAAGCTTTCTTT	CAISEGANTEAFF
TRBV7-9	-	TRBJ2-5	-	TGTGCCAGCAGCTTAGTCGCGACACTACAAGAGACCCAGTACTTC	CASSLVATLQETQYF
TRBV4-1	-	TRBJ1-4	-	TGCGCCAGCAGCCAAGGGACAAATGAAAAACTGTTTTTT	CASSQGTNEKLFF
TRBV5-8	-	TRBJ1-2	TRBD1	TGTGCCAGCAGCTTGGTCGACAGGGCCCGAACCTATGGCTACACCTTC	CASSLVDRARTYGYTF
TRBV11-3	-	TRBJ2-5	TRBD2	TGTGCCAGCAGCCCGCGTCGGGGACTAGCGGGAGCGTACCAAGAGACCCAGTACTTC	CASSPRRGLAGAYQETQYF
TRBV7-2	-	TRBJ2-3	-	TGTGCCAGCCCGGGAGCCTCCCCGGATACGCAGTATTTT	CASPGASPDTQYF
TRBV9	-	TRBJ2-3	-	TGTGCCAGCAGCGTGCATCCGGGACTTAGCACAGATACGCAGTATTTT	CASSVHPGLSTDTQYF
TRBV27	-	TRBJ1-2	-	TGTGCCAGCAGTACCGGGACTGGGGGCTACACCTTC	CASSTGTGGYTF
TRBV28	-	TRBJ1-2	-	TGTGTCACGGGGCGTTCTAACTATGGCTACACCTTC	CVTGRSNYGYTF
TRBV13	-	TRBJ2-7	-	TGTGCCAGCAGCAAGTACGGGAGCTCCTACGAGCAGTACTTC	CASSKYGSSYEQYF
TRBV4-1	few	TRBJ1-5	-	TGCGCCAGCAGCCAGGCGACCGACAGGCAGCCCCAGCATTTT	CASSQATDRQPQHF
TRBV6-1	-	TRBJ2-3	-	TGTGCCAGCAGTGAAGAGTGGGCCACAGATACGCAGTATTTT	CASSEEWATDTQYF
TRBV4-2	-	TRBJ2-2	-	TGTGCCAGCAGCCAAACAAGGGGGTCGGACACCGGGGAGCTGTTTTTT	CASSQTRGSDTGELFF
TRBV18	-	TRBJ2-7	TRBD1	TGTGCCAGCTCACCCCGACAGGGGGGCTACGAGCAGTACTTC	CASSPRQGGYEQYF
TRBV6-6	-	TRBJ2-5	TRBD1	TGTGCCAGCAGACTGACCGGGACAGGGCACGAGACCCAGTACTTC	CASRLTGTGHETQYF
TRBV19	-	TRBJ1-5	-	TGTGCCAGTAGTATTCCCCATAGCAATCAGCCCCAGCATTTT	CASSIPHSNQPQHF
TRBV2	-	TRBJ1-6	-	TGTGCCAGCAGAGCTGGGACCCTCAAATGGAATTCACCCCTCCACTTT	CASRAGTLKWNSPLHF
TRBV18	-	TRBJ2-7	-	TGTGCCAGCTCACTAGACGGCTACGAGCAGTACTTC	CASSLDGYEQYF
TRBV2	-	TRBJ2-3	TRBD1	TGTGCCAGCAGTGAAGAGACAGGGGGCGCAGATACGCAGTATTTT	CASSEETGGADTQYF
TRBV7-6	-	TRBJ1-3	-	TGTGCCAGCAGCTTAGGAGGCCGAAACACCATATATTTT	CASSLGGRNTIYF
TRBV10-3	-	TRBJ2-1	-	TGTGCCATCAGTGAGTCGTGGGAAGGTGGTGATGAGCAGTTCTTC	CAISESWEGGDEQFF
TRBV28	-	TRBJ1-3	-	TGTGCCAGCAGTTCCCCTGGGGTGGTTGGAAACACCATATATTTT	CASSSPGVVGNTIYF
TRBV18	-	TRBJ1-4	TRBD1	TGTGCCAGCTCACCGGGGACAGGGTATGAAAAACTGTTTTTT	CASSPGTGYEKLFF
TRBV28	-	TRBJ2-5	-	TGTGCCAGCAGTCCCTATCAGTTAAAGACTGCGCTAAGTCAAGAGACCCAGTACTTC	CASSPYQLKTALSQETQYF
TRBV19	-	TRBJ2-7	TRBD2	TGTGCCAGTAGTATTATTAGCGGGAGAGGACTCGCCTACGAGCAGTACTTC	CASSIISGRGLAYEQYF
TRBV6-5	-	TRBJ2-1	-	TGTGCCAGCAGTTACGGGGGACACAACAATGAGCAGTTCTTC	CASSYGGHNNEQFF
TRBV7-9	few	TRBJ2-3	-	TGTGCCAGCAGCCTCACAGATACGCAGTATTTT	CASSLTDTQYF
TRBV30	-	TRBJ2-3	-	TGTGCCCAGGCCCGGACAGATACGCAGTATTTT	CAQARTDTQYF
TRBV18	-	TRBJ2-1	-	TGTGCCAGCTCACCCATTTTTGGGACGGCCTCCAATGAGCAGTTCTTC	CASSPIFGTASNEQFF
TRBV28	-	TRBJ2-7	TRBD2	TGTGCCAGCAGTCCGACTAGCATCTCCTACGAGCAGTACTTC	CASSPTSISYEQYF
TRBV5-1	-	TRBJ2-7	TRBD2	TGCGCCAGCAGTGATGCTAGCGGGAGGGGCGAGCAGTACTTC	CASSDASGRGEQYF
TRBV7-2	-	TRBJ2-7	TRBD2	TGTGCCAGCAGAAAAAGGCAACTAGCGGGCGAGCAGTACTTC	CASRKRQLAGEQYF
TRBV20-1	-	TRBJ2-7	-	TGCAGTGCTCCCGGCCCTTTAGAGCAGTACTTC	CSAPGPLEQYF
TRBV9	-	TRBJ2-1	-	TGTGCCAGCAGCGTGCGGATGGGATACAATGAGCAGTTCTTC	CASSVRMGYNEQFF
TRBV11-3	-	TRBJ2-3	-	TGTGCCAGCAGCGCGGCCAGGGGCACAGATACGCAGTATTTT	CASSAARGTDTQYF